Sequencing of this T cell receptor (beta chain) was carried out in a study of blood T cell repertoires in COVID-19. Whole-study context: Samples came from the United States, Italy and Spain, spanning acute and convalescent COVID-19. Nucleic acid was either cDNA or gDNA, and it came from T cells, B-cell-depleted T cells, or PBMCs.

As originally analysed: Nucleated cell number was recorded as an estimate derived from reference gene primer amplification. The assay was immunoSEQ multiplex PCR, and TCRdb's table has in-frame clones only and misses some. Clonal size and the V and J genes are those of that table, whereas D and trimming came from the DNA. The table includes 150,000 to 200,000 clones, about 86% detected once. Trimming removed 7 bases from V and 8 bases from J; junction bases left unmatched: 9. The CDR3 has 12 amino acids. Germline V gene data show CDR1 as GTSNPN and CDR2 as SVGIG (reference sequence). The source material was peripheral blood. The rearrangement joins TRBV30 to TRBJ1-2; TRBD1 agrees at 8 bases. The clonotype comes from a man over 45 with active or convalescent COVID-19. CDR3 amino acids: CALAGGAWGYTF. The DNA for the CDR3 is TGTGCCTTAGCAGGGGGCGCGTGGGGCTACACCTTC.